This T cell receptor (beta chain) was captured in a study of shared clonotypes between healthy human individuals. Details on this clone: Its antigen remains unidentified.

The assay was run at deep level. Each subset's genomic DNA was shared equally among a number of immunoSEQ plates. Assay used: immunoSEQ multiplex PCR; TCRdb lists only in-frame clones, some missing. The table records 780,000 or so clones, over 55% of them present only once. This CDR3 has 19 amino acids. The J segment lost 3 bases and the V segment lost 4 bases, leaving 15 bases of the junction unmatched. Germline values: CDR1 MDHEN, CDR2 SYDVKM. Study results and limitations: All-four-donor shared clonotypes had higher generation probabilities than non-shared clonotypes did. Richness estimates generally favored naive over memory subsets.

Source material: memory CD4+ T cells sorted from blood. Noted subset: CD45RA-negative fraction. This TCR was recovered from a woman in her 30s in good health. This rearrangement joins TRBV28 to TRBJ2-7; 13 bases align to TRBD2. The CDR3 sequence: CASSSLPHFGLAGDYEQYF. In DNA form, the CDR3 reads TGTGCCAGCAGTTCTCTCCCCCACTTCGGACTAGCGGGAGACTACGAGCAGTACTTC.